This T cell receptor (beta chain) was captured by sequencing in a study of siplizumab effects on memory and regulatory T cells. The germline V gene has CDR1 ENHRY and CDR2 SYGVKD. This CDR3 is built from 14 residues. Trimming took off 8 bases at V and 2 bases at J, with 16 bases between the two ends. Sequencing was performed with immunoSEQ multiplex PCR; in TCRdb, only in-frame clones are kept and a portion is missing. The sample includes some 100,000 clones, 85% to 95% of them seen just once. About this clone itself: As yet, its antigen is unknown.

Notes on the study in general: Proliferating Tregs' suppressive function in siplizumab cultures went unconfirmed. Among alloreactive clones, only a minor fraction mapped to unstimulated subsets.

The TCR originated in a human donor in good health. The chain recombines TRBV10-3 with TRBJ2-7; D is ambiguous. Sequenced sample: non-Treg CD4+ T cells sorted from blood. The CDR3 nucleotides are TGTGCCATCGGCCCAACTGCTCCCACCTACGAGCAGTACTTC. This translates into CAIGPTAPTYEQYF.